The 11 T cell receptor beta chains listed next were all sequenced from one sample in a study of cytomegalovirus exposure and HLA in healthy donors. The PCR ran on 60 Vbeta and 13 Jbeta primers. Sequencing was performed with immunoSEQ multiplex PCR; in TCRdb, only in-frame clones are kept and a portion is missing. The sample yields 99,000 or so clones, 76% seen once. Sequencing was done on a sample of PBMCs. The receptors were gathered from a woman between 18 and 29 years old in good health and CMV-seropositive.

This chain joins TRBV2 and TRBJ2-6; D not certain. With 5 bases removed from V and 3 bases from J, the gap between germline ends came to 8 bases. This CDR3 has 14 residues. Germline CDR1 is SNHLY and CDR2 is FYNNEI. The CDR3 sequence: CASSTGVGANVLTF. The CDR3 region has the DNA TGTGCCAGCAGTACCGGAGTTGGGGCCAACGTCCTGACTTTC.

The chain combines TRBV4-1 with TRBJ2-1, with 7 bases lining up with TRBD2. J was trimmed by 4 bases and V by 4 bases; bases with no gene match: 10. CDR3 length: 16 amino acids. CDR1 and CDR2 from the germline V gene are MGHRA and YSYEKL. This CDR3 reads CASSRAGEGPYNEQFF. DNA of the CDR3: TGCGCCAGCAGCCGGGCGGGAGAGGGACCTTACAATGAGCAGTTCTTC.

CDR3 amino acids: CASSFGTTDTQYF. CDR3 DNA sequence: TGTGCCAGCAGCTTCGGGACAACAGATACGCAGTATTTT. The chain employs TRBV9 and TRBJ2-3, with D maybe TRBD1 (6 bases). V lost 4 bases, J lost 3 bases, and 9 bases lay in between. The CDR3 totals 13 residues. Germline V gene data show CDR1 as SGDLS and CDR2 as YYNGEE. The variable domain in full, completed from reference TRBV9 and TRBJ2-3, reads DSGVTQTPKHLITATGQRVTLRCSPRSGDLSVYWYQQSLDQGLQFLIQYYNGEERAKGNILERFSAQQFPDLHSELNLSSLELGDSALYFCASSFGTTDTQYFGPGTRLTVL.

The V call is TRBV30, the J call TRBJ2-3; 10 positions match TRBD2. The CDR3 length is 14 residues. J gave up 3 bases and V 8 bases, and 8 bases lay outside the gene matches. The germline gives CDR1 GTSNPN, CDR2 SVGIG (reference sequence). Written as DNA, the CDR3 is TGTGCCCGATCCGGGACTAGCGTTACAGATACGCAGTATTTT. Residues: CARSGTSVTDTQYF. The full variable domain, its missing parts supplied by reference TRBV30 and TRBJ2-3, is SQTIHQWPATLVQPVGSPLSLECTVEGTSNPNLYWYRQAAGRGLQLLFYSVGIGQISSEVPQNLSASRPQDRQFILSSKKLLLSDSGFYLCARSGTSVTDTQYFGPGTRLTVL.

This clone was seen a few times. The rearrangement uses TRBV6-1 and TRBJ2-7, with TRBD2 as a possible D gene (5 bases). Trimming removed 4 bases from V and 7 bases from J, with 17 bases in between. The CDR3 covers 14 residues. Germline V CDR1 and CDR2: MNHNS, SASEGT. CDR3 sequence: CASSGVRVALEQYF. CDR3 DNA: TGTGCCAGCAGTGGGGTGCGGGTGGCCCTTGAGCAGTACTTC.

This rearrangement joins TRBV30 to TRBJ2-5, with 8 bases matching TRBD1. The CDR3 extends over 13 amino acids. V shed 2 bases and J 6 bases; nucleotides not matched to a gene: 5. Germline V gene data show CDR1 as GTSNPN and CDR2 as SVGIG (reference sequence). CDR3 amino acids: CAWSQGAGQTQYF. Written as DNA, the CDR3 is TGTGCCTGGAGTCAGGGGGCGGGTCAGACCCAGTACTTC.

This chain joins TRBV6-5 and TRBJ1-2; D perhaps matches TRBD1 (6 bases). Trimming removed 2 bases at V and 8 bases at J, with 15 bases between. This CDR3 has 14 amino acids. CDR1 is MNHEY and CDR2 is SVGAGI in the germline V gene. CDR3 coding DNA: TGTGCCAGCAGTTACGCTAACAGGGCTGGGGGCTACACCTTC. It translates to CASSYANRAGGYTF.

This clone was seen a handful of times. V and J are TRBV6-1 and TRBJ2-2; D gene uncertain. V dropped 5 bases and J dropped 7 bases, with 8 bases sitting between them. CDR1 and CDR2 from the germline V gene are MNHNS and SASEGT. There are 12 residues in the CDR3. In DNA form, the CDR3 reads TGTGCCAGCAGTCAGACTCGCGGGGAGCTGTTTTTT. It specifies CASSQTRGELFF.

The chain uses TRBV15 and TRBJ1-3; D possibly corresponds to TRBD1 (5 bases). Trimming shortened V by 1 base and J by 7 bases, and 14 bases separated the two germline ends. The CDR3 is made up of 15 amino acids. Germline CDR1 and CDR2: LNHNV and YYDKDF (reference sequence). The CDR3 bases are TGTGCCACCAGCAGAGGGAGGGACGCCGGGAACACCATATATTTT. It translates to CATSRGRDAGNTIYF.

To note about this clone: The sample has other DNA sequences that encode this CDR3 too. This CDR3 reads CASSPGSYNEQFF. The CDR3, as DNA: TGTGCCAGCAGCCCAGGATCCTACAATGAGCAGTTCTTC. J is TRBJ2-1 and V is TRBV7-9; no clear D gene. Germline CDR1 reads SEHNR; CDR2 reads FQNEAQ (reference sequence). The CDR3 has 13 amino acids. The V and J ends lost 5 bases and 1 base respectively, with 6 bases between them.

Many counts were recorded for this clone. V gene TRBV7-8 combines with J gene TRBJ2-7, with TRBD2 identical over 11 bases. After removal of 5 bases from V and 1 base from J, the junction contained 4 bases not matched to a gene. Germline loops: CDR1 SGHVS, CDR2 FQNEAQ. There are 15 residues in the CDR3. CDR3 DNA: TGTGCCAGCAGCGGTGTAGCGGGGGGGTCCTACGAGCAGTACTTC. Translated: CASSGVAGGSYEQYF.